Many counts were recorded for the clone carrying this T cell receptor (beta chain). As yet, its antigen is unknown. These data come from a study of T-cell memory formation after mild COVID-19. Findings and caveats of the study: CD4/CD8 balance held among clones contracting day 15 to 85, and later expanders leaned CD4+. Of the contracting clones, CD4+ ones lay mainly in CM and EM, and CD8+ ones in EMRA.

5'RACE, which relied on constant-segment primers, yielded TCR alpha and TCR beta cDNA libraries carrying sample barcodes and UMIs. TCRdb independently ran MiXCR on the 5' RACE reads; one entry per CDR3 protein. The profile covers just under 150,000 distinct CDR3 sequences, with under 7% appearing a single time and around 2% taken by the ten largest. The clonotype originates from an adult woman who had mild COVID-19 (a few samples of this study predate the infection). Cell type and time point are not known. What was sequenced was PBMCs or a T cell subset sorted from them (not recorded which).

The CDR3, as DNA: TGCAGTGCTAGGACTCCGGGTGGGACGGGCGAGCAGTACTTC. This codes for CSARTPGGTGEQYF. V is TRBV20-1 and J is TRBJ2-7; either TRBD1 or TRBD2 may supply D (5 bases each). The CDR3 loop spans 14 amino acids. Germline values: CDR1 DFQATT, CDR2 SNEGSKA (reference sequence). With 3 bases removed from V and 6 bases from J, the gap between germline ends came to 18 bases.